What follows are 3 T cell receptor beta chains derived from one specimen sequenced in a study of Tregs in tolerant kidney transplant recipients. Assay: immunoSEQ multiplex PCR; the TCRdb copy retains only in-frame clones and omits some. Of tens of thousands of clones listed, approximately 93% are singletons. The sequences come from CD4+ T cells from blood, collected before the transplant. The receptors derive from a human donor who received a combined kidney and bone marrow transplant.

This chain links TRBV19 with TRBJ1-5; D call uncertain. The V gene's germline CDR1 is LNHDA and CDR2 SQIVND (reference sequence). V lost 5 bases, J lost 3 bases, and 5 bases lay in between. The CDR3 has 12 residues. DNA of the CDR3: TGTGCCAGTAGTTCCCTCAATCAGCCCCAGCATTTT. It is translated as CASSSLNQPQHF. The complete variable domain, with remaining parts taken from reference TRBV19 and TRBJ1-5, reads DGGITQSPKYLFRKEGQNVTLSCEQNLNHDAMYWYRQDPGQGLRLIYYSQIVNDFQKGDIAEGYSVSREKKESFPLTVTSAQKNPTAFYLCASSSLNQPQHFGDGTRLSIL.

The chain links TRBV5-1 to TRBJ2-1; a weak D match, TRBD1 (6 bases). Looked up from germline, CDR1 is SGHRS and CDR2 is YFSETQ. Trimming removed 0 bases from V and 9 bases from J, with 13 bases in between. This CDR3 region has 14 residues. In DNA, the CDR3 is TGCGCCAGCAGCTTGGTGTCTGGGGGCGGTGAGCAGTTCTTC. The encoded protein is CASSLVSGGGEQFF.

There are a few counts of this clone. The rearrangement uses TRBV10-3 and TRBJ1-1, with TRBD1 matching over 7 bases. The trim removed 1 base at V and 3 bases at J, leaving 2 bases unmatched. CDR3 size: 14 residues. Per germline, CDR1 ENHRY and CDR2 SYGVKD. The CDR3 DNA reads TGTGCCATCAGTGAGTACAGGGGTGACACTGAAGCTTTCTTT. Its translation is CAISEYRGDTEAFF.